Reported below is one T cell receptor beta chain. The age range of participants was 18 to 89 years, with residence in roughly 25 US areas. With 3 bases clipped from V and 5 bases from J, the junction kept 11 bases outside the gene matches. CDR1 is MNHEY and CDR2 is SMNVEV in the germline V gene (reference sequence). The CDR3 length is 16 residues. The record originates from a study of blood T cell repertoires in COVID-19. Assay: immunoSEQ multiplex PCR; the TCRdb copy retains only in-frame clones and omits some. Of fewer than 250,000 clones in the sample, 80% to 90% are singletons; the top ten hold approximately 4.2%.

Source material: PBMCs or T cells enriched from blood (not recorded which). The chain links TRBV27 to TRBJ2-7; 9 nucleotides agree with TRBD2. The sequence was collected from a woman between 40 and 55 years old with acute COVID-19. The CDR3 DNA reads as TGTGCCAGCAGTTTTCTATCCGGGACTAGCATCAACGAGCAGTACTTC. Its protein is CASSFLSGTSINEQYF.